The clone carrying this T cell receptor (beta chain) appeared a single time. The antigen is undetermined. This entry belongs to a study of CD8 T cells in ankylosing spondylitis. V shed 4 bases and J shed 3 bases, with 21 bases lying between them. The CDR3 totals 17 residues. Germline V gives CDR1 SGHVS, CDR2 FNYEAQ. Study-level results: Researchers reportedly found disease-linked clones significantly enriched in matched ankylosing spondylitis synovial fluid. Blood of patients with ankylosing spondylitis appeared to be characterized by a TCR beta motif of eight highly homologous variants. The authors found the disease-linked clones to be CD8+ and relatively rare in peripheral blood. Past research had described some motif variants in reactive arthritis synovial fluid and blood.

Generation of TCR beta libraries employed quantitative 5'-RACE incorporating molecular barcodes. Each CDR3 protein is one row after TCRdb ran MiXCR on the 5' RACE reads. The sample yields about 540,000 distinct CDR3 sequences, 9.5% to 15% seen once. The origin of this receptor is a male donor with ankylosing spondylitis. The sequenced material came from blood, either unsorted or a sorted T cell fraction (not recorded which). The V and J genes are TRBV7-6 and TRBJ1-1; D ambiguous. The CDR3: CASSSDRERARDTEAFF. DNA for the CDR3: TGTGCCAGCAGCTCCGACCGAGAGCGGGCCCGTGACACTGAAGCTTTCTTT.